This TCR beta chain was identified in a study of CD8 T cells in ankylosing spondylitis. Study observations and caveats: Seemingly characteristic of ankylosing spondylitis blood was a TCR beta motif consisting of about 8 highly homologous variants. A subset of motif variants has previously been described in the synovial fluid and blood of reactive arthritis. The study looked at matched synovial fluid samples from ankylosing spondylitis patients. Disease-linked clones were reported to be significantly enriched there.

In TCRdb, the 5' RACE reads were re-called with MiXCR into one record per CDR3 protein. The sample lists approximately 400,000 distinct CDR3 sequences, 25% to 30% seen once, with about 1% in the top ten. This clonotype was picked up a small number of times. What it binds is unknown. Germline V gives CDR1 SGHRS, CDR2 YFSETQ. This CDR3 comprises 16 residues. The V gene lost 5 bases and the J gene lost 2 bases, with 20 bases spanning the gap. The TCR originated in a male donor with ankylosing spondylitis. Sequencing was performed on blood, either unsorted or a sorted T cell fraction (not recorded which). The J gene is TRBJ2-7, the V gene TRBV5-1; no reliable D call. Written as DNA, the CDR3 is TGCGCCAGCAGAGACGAAAGAAAACGGGCAACCTACGAGCAGTACTTC. Its protein is CASRDERKRATYEQYF.